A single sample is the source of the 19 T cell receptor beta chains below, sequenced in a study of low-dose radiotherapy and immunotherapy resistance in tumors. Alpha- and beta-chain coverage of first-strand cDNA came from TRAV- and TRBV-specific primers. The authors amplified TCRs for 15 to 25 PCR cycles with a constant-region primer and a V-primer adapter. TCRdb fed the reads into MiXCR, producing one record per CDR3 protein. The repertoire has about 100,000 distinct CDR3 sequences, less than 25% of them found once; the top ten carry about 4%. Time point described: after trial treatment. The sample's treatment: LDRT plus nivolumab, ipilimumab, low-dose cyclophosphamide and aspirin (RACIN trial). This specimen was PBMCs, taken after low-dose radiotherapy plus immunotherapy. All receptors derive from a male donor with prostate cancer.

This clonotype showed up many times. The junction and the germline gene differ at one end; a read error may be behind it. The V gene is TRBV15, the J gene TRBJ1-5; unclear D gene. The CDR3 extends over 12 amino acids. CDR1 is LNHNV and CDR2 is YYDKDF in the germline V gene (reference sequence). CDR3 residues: CATSRDQQPHHF. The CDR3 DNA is TGTGCCACCAGCAGAGATCAGCAGCCCCATCATTTT. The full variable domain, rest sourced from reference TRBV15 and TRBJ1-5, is DAMVIQNPRYQVTQFGKPVTLSCSQTLNHNVMYWYQQKSSQAPKLLFHYYDKDFNNEADTPDNFQSRRPNTSFCFLDIRSPGLGDTAMYLCATSRDQQPHHFGDGTRLSIL.

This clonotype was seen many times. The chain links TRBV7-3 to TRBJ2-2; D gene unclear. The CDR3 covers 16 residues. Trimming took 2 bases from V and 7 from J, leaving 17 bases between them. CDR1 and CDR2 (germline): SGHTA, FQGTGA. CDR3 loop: CASSLGSTGRGGELFF. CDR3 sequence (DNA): TGTGCCAGCAGCTTAGGATCTACCGGCAGAGGCGGGGAGCTGTTTTTT.

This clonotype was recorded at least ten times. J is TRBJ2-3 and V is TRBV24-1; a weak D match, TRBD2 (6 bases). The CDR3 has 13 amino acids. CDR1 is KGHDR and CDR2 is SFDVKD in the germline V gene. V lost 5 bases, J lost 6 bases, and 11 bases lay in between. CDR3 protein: CATSAHSGDTQYF. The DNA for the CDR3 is TGTGCCACCAGTGCCCACAGCGGGGATACGCAGTATTTT.

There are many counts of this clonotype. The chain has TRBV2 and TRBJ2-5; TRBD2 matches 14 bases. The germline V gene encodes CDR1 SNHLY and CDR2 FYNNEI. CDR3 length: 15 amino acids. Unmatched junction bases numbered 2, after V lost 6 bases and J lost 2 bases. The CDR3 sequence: CASSGLAGGQETQYF. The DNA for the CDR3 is TGTGCCAGCAGCGGACTAGCGGGGGGACAAGAGACCCAGTACTTC.

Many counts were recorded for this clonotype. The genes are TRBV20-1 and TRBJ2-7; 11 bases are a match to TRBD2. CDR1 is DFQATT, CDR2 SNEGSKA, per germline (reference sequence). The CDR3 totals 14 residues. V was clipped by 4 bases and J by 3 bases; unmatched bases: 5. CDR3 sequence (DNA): TGCAGTGCTATTCCCCTAGCGGGGGGCTACGAGCAGTACTTC. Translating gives CSAIPLAGGYEQYF.

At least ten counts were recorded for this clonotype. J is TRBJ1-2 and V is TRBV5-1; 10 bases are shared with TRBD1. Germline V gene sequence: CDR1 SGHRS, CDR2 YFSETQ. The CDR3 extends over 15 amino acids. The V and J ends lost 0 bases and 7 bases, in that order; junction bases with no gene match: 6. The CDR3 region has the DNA TGCGCCAGCAGCTTGGGACAGGGGGCGTTTAGTGGCTACACCTTC. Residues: CASSLGQGAFSGYTF. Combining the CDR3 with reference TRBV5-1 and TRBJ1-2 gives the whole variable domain KAGVTQTPRYLIKTRGQQVTLSCSPISGHRSVSWYQQTPGQGLQFLFEYFSETQRNKGNFPGRFSGRQFSNSRSEMNVSTLELGDSALYLCASSLGQGAFSGYTFGSGTRLTVV.

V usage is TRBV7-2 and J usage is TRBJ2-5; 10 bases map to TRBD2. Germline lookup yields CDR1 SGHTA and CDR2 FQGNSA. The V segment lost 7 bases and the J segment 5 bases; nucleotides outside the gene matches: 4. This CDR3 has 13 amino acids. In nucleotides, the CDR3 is TGTGCCAGCAAGCGGGAGGGCCCGGAGACCCAGTACTTC. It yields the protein CASKREGPETQYF.

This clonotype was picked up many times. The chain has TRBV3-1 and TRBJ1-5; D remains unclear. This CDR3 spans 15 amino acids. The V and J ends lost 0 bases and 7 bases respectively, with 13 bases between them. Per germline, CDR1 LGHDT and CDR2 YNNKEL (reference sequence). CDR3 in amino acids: CASSQDMQEGQPQHF. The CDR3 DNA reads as TGTGCCAGCAGCCAAGATATGCAGGAGGGCCAGCCCCAGCATTTT. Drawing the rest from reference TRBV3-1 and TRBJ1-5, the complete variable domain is DTAVSQTPKYLVTQMGNDKSIKCEQNLGHDTMYWYKQDSKKFLKIMFSYNNKELIINETVPNRFSPKSPDKAHLNLHINSLELGDSAVYFCASSQDMQEGQPQHFGDGTRLSIL.

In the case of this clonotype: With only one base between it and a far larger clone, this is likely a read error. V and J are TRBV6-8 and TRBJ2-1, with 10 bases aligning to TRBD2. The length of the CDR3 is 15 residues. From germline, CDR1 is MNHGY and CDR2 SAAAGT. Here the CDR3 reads CASSTLAGEDNVQFF. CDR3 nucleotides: TGTGCCAGCAGTACGCTAGCGGGGGAAGACAATGTGCAGTTCTTC.

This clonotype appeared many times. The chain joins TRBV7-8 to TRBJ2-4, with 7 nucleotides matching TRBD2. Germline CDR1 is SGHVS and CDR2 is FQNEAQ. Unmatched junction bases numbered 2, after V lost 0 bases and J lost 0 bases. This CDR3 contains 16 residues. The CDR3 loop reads CASSLAGGVAKNIQYF. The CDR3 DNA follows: TGTGCCAGCAGCTTAGCGGGGGGGGTAGCCAAAAACATTCAGTACTTC. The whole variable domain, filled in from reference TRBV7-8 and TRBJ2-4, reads GAGVSQSPRYKVAKRGQDVALRCDPISGHVSLFWYQQALGQGPEFLTYFQNEAQLDKSGLPSDRFFAERPEGSVSTLKIQRTQQEDSAVYLCASSLAGGVAKNIQYFGAGTRLSVL.

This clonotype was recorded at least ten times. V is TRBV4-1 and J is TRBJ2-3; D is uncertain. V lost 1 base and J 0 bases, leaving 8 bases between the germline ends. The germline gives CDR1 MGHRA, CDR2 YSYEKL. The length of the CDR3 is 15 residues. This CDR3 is CASSQGDRSTDTQYF. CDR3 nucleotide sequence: TGCGCCAGCAGCCAAGGAGACCGAAGCACAGATACGCAGTATTTT.

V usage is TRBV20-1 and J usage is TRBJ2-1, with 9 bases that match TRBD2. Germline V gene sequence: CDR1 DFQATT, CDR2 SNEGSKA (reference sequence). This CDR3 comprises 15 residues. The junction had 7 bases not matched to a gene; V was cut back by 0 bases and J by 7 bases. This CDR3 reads CSARDQRGDVNEQFF. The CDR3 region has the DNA TGCAGTGCTAGAGATCAGCGGGGGGACGTAAATGAGCAGTTCTTC.

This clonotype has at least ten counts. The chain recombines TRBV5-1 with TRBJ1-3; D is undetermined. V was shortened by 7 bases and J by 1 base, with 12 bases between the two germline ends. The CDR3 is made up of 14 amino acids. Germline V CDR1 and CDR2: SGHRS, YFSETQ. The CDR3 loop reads CASHSGVSGNTIYF. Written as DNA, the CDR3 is TGCGCCAGCCACTCTGGGGTATCTGGAAACACCATATATTTT.

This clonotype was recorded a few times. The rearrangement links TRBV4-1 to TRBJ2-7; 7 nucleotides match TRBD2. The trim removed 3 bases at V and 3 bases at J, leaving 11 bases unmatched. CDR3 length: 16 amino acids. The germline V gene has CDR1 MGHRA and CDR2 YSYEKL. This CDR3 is CASSQGSGLADYEQYF. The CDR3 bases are TGCGCCAGCAGCCAGGGTAGTGGGCTAGCGGACTACGAGCAGTACTTC.

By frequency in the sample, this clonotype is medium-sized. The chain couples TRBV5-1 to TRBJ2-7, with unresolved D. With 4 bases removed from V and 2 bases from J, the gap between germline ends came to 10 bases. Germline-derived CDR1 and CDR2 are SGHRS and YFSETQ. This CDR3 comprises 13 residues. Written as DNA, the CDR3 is TGCGCCAGCAGCATGAGACGGACCTACGAGCAGTACTTC. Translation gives CASSMRRTYEQYF.

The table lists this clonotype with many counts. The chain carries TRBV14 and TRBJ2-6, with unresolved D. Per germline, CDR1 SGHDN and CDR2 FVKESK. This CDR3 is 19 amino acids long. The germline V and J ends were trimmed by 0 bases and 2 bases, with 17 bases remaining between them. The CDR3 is CASSQEDSLSSTGANVLTF. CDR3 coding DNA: TGTGCCAGCAGCCAAGAAGACTCCTTAAGCAGTACTGGGGCCAACGTCCTGACTTTC.

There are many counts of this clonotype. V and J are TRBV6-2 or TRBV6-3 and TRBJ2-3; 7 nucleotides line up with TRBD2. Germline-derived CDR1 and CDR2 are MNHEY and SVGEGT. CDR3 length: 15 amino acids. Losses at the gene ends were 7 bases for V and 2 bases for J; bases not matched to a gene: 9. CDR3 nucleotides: TGTGCCAGCACTTCTCGGGGGGTAAACACAGATACGCAGTATTTT. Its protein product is CASTSRGVNTDTQYF.

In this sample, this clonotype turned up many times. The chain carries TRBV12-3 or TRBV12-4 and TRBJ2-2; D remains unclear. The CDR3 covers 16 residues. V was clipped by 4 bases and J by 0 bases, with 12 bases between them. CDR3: CASSSGPITNTGELFF. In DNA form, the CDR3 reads TGTGCCAGCAGTTCAGGACCCATCACGAACACCGGGGAGCTGTTTTTT.

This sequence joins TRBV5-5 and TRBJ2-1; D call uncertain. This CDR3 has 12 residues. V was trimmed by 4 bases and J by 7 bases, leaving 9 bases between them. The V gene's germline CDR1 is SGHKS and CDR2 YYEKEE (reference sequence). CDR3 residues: CASSPLLNEQFF. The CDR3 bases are TGTGCCAGCAGCCCCCTTTTGAATGAGCAGTTCTTC.